The sequence of this T cell receptor beta chain was determined in a study of blood T cell repertoires in COVID-19. In the study overall: The United States, Italy and Spain supplied acute and convalescent COVID-19 samples.

The germline V and J ends were trimmed by 9 bases and 2 bases, with 11 bases remaining between them. This CDR3 has 13 residues. CDR1 LNHDA and CDR2 SQIVND come from the germline V gene (reference sequence). Assay: immunoSEQ multiplex PCR; the TCRdb copy retains only in-frame clones and omits some. Found here are about 330,000 clones, 70% to 90% of them singletons; the top ten hold approximately 5.3%. The sequenced sample was PBMCs or T cells enriched from blood (not recorded which). The TCR comes from a woman aged 25 to 39 who had recovered from COVID-19. V is TRBV19 and J is TRBJ2-4, with D perhaps matching TRBD1 (6 bases). The CDR3 DNA follows: TGTGCCAGCAACAGGGAACCCAAAAACATTCAGTACTTC. Amino acid sequence: CASNREPKNIQYF.